The rows below give T cell receptor beta chains drawn from one sample of a study of tumor-infiltrating lymphocytes in primary liver carcinoma. TCRdb fed the multiplex PCR reads into MiXCR, producing one record per CDR3 protein. Among about 110,000 distinct CDR3 sequences, about 59% were seen once, and the ten largest hold approximately 9.7%. Sequencing was carried out using liver tumor tissue from sampling region 1. All receptors derive from a woman aged 55-69 years with primary liver carcinoma and hepatitis B virus infection. Each CDR3 is given with its conserved first and last residue. The D gene is left open where the match is weak. The size entry is marked missing in some rows and otherwise reads once, few, many or a size class.

DNA: TGTGCCAGCAGCCGACAGGGGGCTATTGGGGCCAACGTCCTGACTTTC
CDR3: CASSRQGAIGANVLTF
V: TRBV14
size: NA
J: TRBJ2-6
D: TRBD1
length: 16

DNA: TGTGCCAGCAGTGAACCCGGGACAGGGGGCAACTATGGCTACACCTTC
CDR3: CASSEPGTGGNYGYTF
V: TRBV25-1
size: NA
J: TRBJ1-2
D: TRBD1
length: 16

DNA: TGTGCCAGCTTCCTCACCGATACGCAGCATTTT
CDR3: CASFLTDTQHF
V: TRBV11-3
size: NA
J: TRBJ1-5
D: NA
length: 11

DNA: TGTGCCATCAGTGATCCCGGACGCGCGACGTACGAGCAGTACTTC
CDR3: CAISDPGRATYEQYF
V: TRBV10-3
size: few
J: TRBJ2-7
D: NA
length: 15

DNA: TGTGCCAGCAGCTCGACCGGGACCACTCGAGCAACCAATGAAAAACTGTTATTT
CDR3: CASSSTGTTRATNEKLLF
V: TRBV11-2
size: NA
J: TRBJ1-4
D: NA
length: 18

DNA: TGTGTCAGCAGTGAAGCGAAGGCGAGGCTGGACGCTGAAGCTTTCTTT
CDR3: CVSSEAKARLDAEAFF
V: TRBV6-1
size: NA
J: TRBJ1-1
D: NA
length: 16

DNA: TGTGCCAGCAGTTTAGCAACTAGCGGGAAGTTTGAGCAGTTCTTC
CDR3: CASSLATSGKFEQFF
V: TRBV11-3
size: NA
J: TRBJ2-1
D: TRBD2
length: 15

DNA: TGTGCCAGCAGCTTAGAATCGGGCGGGAAGGCCTTGACCTACAATGAGCAGTGCTTC
CDR3: CASSLESGGKALTYNEQCF
V: TRBV11-2
size: NA
J: TRBJ2-1
D: NA
length: 19

DNA: TGTGCCAGCAGCTTGCGGGACCACTCAAACATTCAGTACTTC
CDR3: CASSLRDHSNIQYF
V: TRBV5-6
size: few
J: TRBJ2-4
D: NA
length: 14

DNA: TGTGCCAGCAGCTCAACTGGCGGGAGCCAGCAGTACTTC
CDR3: CASSSTGGSQQYF
V: TRBV11-2
size: NA
J: TRBJ2-7
D: TRBD2
length: 13

DNA: TGTGCCGACAGCTTAGATCTGGGTCGCACGTTCTCGCAGTATTTT
CDR3: CADSLDLGRTFSQYF
V: TRBV11-2
size: once
J: TRBJ2-3
D: NA
length: 15

DNA: TGCGCCAGCAGCCCGAACAGGGGGCGATCCTACAATGAGCAGTTCTTC
CDR3: CASSPNRGRSYNEQFF
V: TRBV5-1
size: NA
J: TRBJ2-1
D: TRBD1
length: 16

DNA: TGTGCCAGAAGCCCGGACAGGTCCCTCAAGCAGTACTTC
CDR3: CARSPDRSLKQYF
V: TRBV11-1
size: NA
J: TRBJ2-7
D: TRBD1
length: 13

DNA: TGCGCCAGCAGCTTAGTAGTGGGACAGGGGTCCACTGATGCTTTCTTT
CDR3: CASSLVVGQGSTDAFF
V: TRBV11-2
size: NA
J: TRBJ1-1
D: TRBD1
length: 16

DNA: TGTGCCAGCAGCGCCGAGGTGTCGGGTACTGAAGCTTTCTTT
CDR3: CASSAEVSGTEAFF
V: TRBV9
size: NA
J: TRBJ1-1
D: NA
length: 14

DNA: TGTGCCAGCAGCGCCTCGTTGACTAGCGGGAGTAAGGAGACCCAATACTTC
CDR3: CASSASLTSGSKETQYF
V: TRBV11-2
size: few
J: TRBJ2-5
D: TRBD2
length: 17

DNA: TGCGCCAGCAGTGACAGGGGGCGGCAAGTTTTCTTT
CDR3: CASSDRGRQVFF
V: TRBV5-1
size: NA
J: TRBJ1-1
D: TRBD1
length: 12

DNA: TGTGCCAGCAGTTTAGGGGGACTATACTCCTACGAGCAGTACTTC
CDR3: CASSLGGLYSYEQYF
V: TRBV28
size: NA
J: TRBJ2-7
D: TRBD2
length: 15

DNA: TGTCCCAGCAGCCTATTTAGCGGGAGGGCCAACAATGAGCAGTTCTTC
CDR3: CPSSLFSGRANNEQFF
V: TRBV11-1
size: NA
J: TRBJ2-1
D: TRBD2
length: 16

DNA: TGTGCCAGCAGCTTAGAGTGGGCTAGCGGCAAACCACGGGACAATGAACACTTCTTC
CDR3: CASSLEWASGKPRDNEHFF
V: TRBV11-2
size: NA
J: TRBJ2-1
D: NA
length: 19

DNA: TGTGCCACCAGTGATTTGATGGGGAACACCGGGGAGCTGTTTTTT
CDR3: CATSDLMGNTGELFF
V: TRBV24-1
size: NA
J: TRBJ2-2
D: NA
length: 15

DNA: TGTACCAGCAGCCCCTCGCGCGGGAGGGCCCACAATGAGCAGTTCTTC
CDR3: CTSSPSRGRAHNEQFF
V: TRBV14
size: NA
J: TRBJ2-1
D: TRBD2
length: 16

DNA: TGTGCCAGCCGCACCGTTTCCGGGACAGGGGTACTTGGGAAACTGTTTTTT
CDR3: CASRTVSGTGVLGKLFF
V: TRBV28
size: NA
J: TRBJ1-4
D: TRBD1
length: 17

DNA: TGTGCCAGCAGACTAATACAGAACACTGAAGCTTTCTTT
CDR3: CASRLIQNTEAFF
V: TRBV2
size: NA
J: TRBJ1-1
D: NA
length: 13

DNA: TGTGTCAGCTTCGGGGCCAACAACACTCAGTACTTC
CDR3: CVSFGANNTQYF
V: TRBV11-3
size: NA
J: TRBJ2-4
D: NA
length: 12

DNA: TGCAGTGCTTATAGGACTAGCTCTCCCGAGCAGTACTTC
CDR3: CSAYRTSSPEQYF
V: TRBV20-1
size: NA
J: TRBJ2-7
D: TRBD2
length: 13

DNA: TGTGCCAGCAGCTTAGGTAGGGGGGACTGGGGTGTCGATGAACAGTTCTTC
CDR3: CASSLGRGDWGVDEQFF
V: TRBV11-3
size: NA
J: TRBJ2-1
D: NA
length: 17

DNA: TGTGCCTGGAGTGTAGAAGGTGGCGGGGTTATAAATGAGCGGTTCTTC
CDR3: CAWSVEGGGVINERFF
V: TRBV30
size: NA
J: TRBJ2-1
D: NA
length: 16

DNA: TGTGCCAGCAGGCAAGATCCGACAGGGGGCTACGAACAGCACTTC
CDR3: CASRQDPTGGYEQHF
V: TRBV4-2
size: NA
J: TRBJ2-7
D: TRBD1
length: 15

DNA: TGTGCCAGCAGCCCGCCTACAGGGCGCGCTTTCTTT
CDR3: CASSPPTGRAFF
V: TRBV7-9
size: few
J: TRBJ1-1
D: NA
length: 12

DNA: TGTGCCAACAGCTTACCAAAAGCCTACGAGCAATACTTC
CDR3: CANSLPKAYEQYF
V: TRBV11-2
size: NA
J: TRBJ2-7
D: NA
length: 13

DNA: TGCGCCAGCAGCCCGGGGACAGATGGAAACACCATATATTTT
CDR3: CASSPGTDGNTIYF
V: TRBV5-1
size: NA
J: TRBJ1-3
D: TRBD1
length: 14

DNA: TGTGCCAGCAATTCAATGACAGCGGTCGAGACCCAGTACTTC
CDR3: CASNSMTAVETQYF
V: TRBV11-2
size: NA
J: TRBJ2-5
D: NA
length: 14

DNA: TGTGCCAGCAGCTGGGGGGGAGAGACCCAGAACTTC
CDR3: CASSWGGETQNF
V: TRBV7-9
size: NA
J: TRBJ2-5
D: TRBD2
length: 12

DNA: TGTGTCATCACCTTTTCAGGGGATGTGAATGAGCAGTTCTTC
CDR3: CVITFSGDVNEQFF
V: TRBV10-3
size: NA
J: TRBJ2-1
D: NA
length: 14

DNA: TGTGCCAGCAAGGGGGTGAGCACAGATACGCAGTATTTT
CDR3: CASKGVSTDTQYF
V: TRBV6-5
size: many
J: TRBJ2-3
D: NA
length: 13

DNA: TGTGCCAGCAGTTACTCGACTTACAGGGCTCCCCAAGAGACCCAGTACTTC
CDR3: CASSYSTYRAPQETQYF
V: TRBV6-6
size: many
J: TRBJ2-5
D: NA
length: 17

DNA: TGTGCCAGCACCCTCGAGATGGGATACTCCTCCTACGAGCAGTACTTC
CDR3: CASTLEMGYSSYEQYF
V: TRBV28
size: NA
J: TRBJ2-7
D: NA
length: 16

DNA: TGTGCCAGCAGTCCTCAGGCACAGGGGGCCCACGAGCAGTACTTC
CDR3: CASSPQAQGAHEQYF
V: TRBV28
size: few
J: TRBJ2-7
D: TRBD1
length: 15

DNA: TGCAGTGCAAGGACTAGCGGGACCTACTACAATGAGCAGTTCTTC
CDR3: CSARTSGTYYNEQFF
V: TRBV20-1
size: NA
J: TRBJ2-1
D: TRBD2
length: 15

DNA: TGTGCCAGTAGCTACCTACAGGGGCCGTCCTACGATCAGCACTTC
CDR3: CASSYLQGPSYDQHF
V: TRBV11-1
size: NA
J: TRBJ2-7
D: TRBD1
length: 15

DNA: TGTACCAGCAGTTTATCGAATACGCAGTATTTT
CDR3: CTSSLSNTQYF
V: TRBV28
size: NA
J: TRBJ2-3
D: NA
length: 11

DNA: TGTGCCAGCAGCTTATGGGGAGCGAACACTGAAGCTTTCTTT
CDR3: CASSLWGANTEAFF
V: TRBV7-9
size: few
J: TRBJ1-1
D: NA
length: 14

DNA: TGTGCCAGCAGTGATACGTCGTCGCGGGAGCTGTTTTTT
CDR3: CASSDTSSRELFF
V: TRBV6-4
size: few
J: TRBJ2-2
D: NA
length: 13

DNA: TGCGCCAGCAGCTTGGTTTCTGGGGCCAACGTCCTGACTTTC
CDR3: CASSLVSGANVLTF
V: TRBV5-1
size: NA
J: TRBJ2-6
D: NA
length: 14

DNA: TGTGCCAGCAGCCTCCGGGACCTTTACTATGAGCAGTACTTC
CDR3: CASSLRDLYYEQYF
V: TRBV11-2
size: NA
J: TRBJ2-7
D: NA
length: 14

DNA: TGTGCCGGCAGCCCGGCCCTCAGGGGCAAAGGAAGAGATACGCAGTATTTT
CDR3: CAGSPALRGKGRDTQYF
V: TRBV11-2
size: NA
J: TRBJ2-3
D: NA
length: 17

DNA: TGCAGCGTTGGAACTATTGGGGCAGATACGCGGTATTTT
CDR3: CSVGTIGADTRYF
V: TRBV29-1
size: NA
J: TRBJ2-3
D: NA
length: 13